This is a list of T cell receptor beta chains from one sample in a study of CD8+CD57+ T cells in acquired aplastic anemia. TCRdb re-called the reads through MiXCR, storing one row per CDR3 protein. The sample has more than 200,000 distinct CDR3 sequences, about half seen once. Sequencing was carried out using sorted CD4+, CD8+, or CD8+CD57+ T cells (not recorded which) from PBMCs. These receptors all come from a human donor with aplastic anemia. Both conserved end residues are part of each CDR3.

cdr3_aa	v_call	j_call
CASSSYSGPGEEQYF	TRBV19	TRBJ2-7
CASSLGGGQAFF	TRBV7-8	TRBJ1-1
CASSLVLQVSYNEQFF	TRBV15	TRBJ2-1
CASSEALAGRNYGYTF	TRBV6-1	TRBJ1-2
CASRSTGRDTQYF	TRBV28	TRBJ2-3
CASSPDGGSNEKLFF	TRBV5-1	TRBJ1-4
CASSPTGRSTDTQYF	TRBV5-5	TRBJ2-3
CAISGGSGTSKDEQFF	TRBV10-3	TRBJ2-1
CASSPGRGGYGYTF	TRBV18	TRBJ1-2
CASSVAQGAEQYF	TRBV9	TRBJ2-7
CASSLVVGQAVDSGNTIYF	TRBV7-9	TRBJ1-3
CASSIAGAASNQNTEAFF	TRBV19	TRBJ1-1
CAIQGSNQPQHF	TRBV24-1	TRBJ1-5
CASSLGRGGGELFF	TRBV7-2	TRBJ2-2
CASSVTGRLNSPLHF	TRBV19	TRBJ1-6
CASSLTGPIGGYTF	TRBV27	TRBJ1-2
CASSYRGDTEAFF	TRBV25-1	TRBJ1-1
CASSLSGTTYEQYF	TRBV7-8	TRBJ2-7
CASSLIAGGDTDTQYF	TRBV7-3	TRBJ2-3
CASSRQGTGETQYF	TRBV5-6	TRBJ2-5
CASSWGTGGSGNTIYF	TRBV5-8	TRBJ1-3
CASTKREVSYERYF	TRBV11-3	TRBJ2-7
CASRLLRPGGDYGYTF	TRBV7-2	TRBJ1-2
CATSDNGEADTQYF	TRBV24-1	TRBJ2-3
CATSGGSRNTEAFF	TRBV24-1	TRBJ1-1
CASSLNGDRAYGYTF	TRBV7-3	TRBJ1-2
CASSWGQLEPQHF	TRBV7-9	TRBJ1-5
CSARVPGANYGYTF	TRBV20-1	TRBJ1-2
CSARGQGPFTDTQYF	TRBV20-1	TRBJ2-3
CATSRVGQGFEAFF	TRBV15	TRBJ1-1
CASRPRMGQGTEQYF	TRBV7-9	TRBJ2-7
CASRADSLYGYTF	TRBV25-1	TRBJ1-2
CASSFPEGVYTGELFF	TRBV7-9	TRBJ2-2
CASIATSVDTGELFF	TRBV6-6	TRBJ2-2
CSAIQGLNQPQHF	TRBV20-1	TRBJ1-5
CATSRDGDTNTQYF	TRBV15	TRBJ2-3
CASSQVGTGTETQYF	TRBV3-1	TRBJ2-5
CSARSGGSSYNSPLHF	TRBV20-1	TRBJ1-6
CASSETSAETQYF	TRBV10-2	TRBJ2-5
CASSLSADGDTQYF	TRBV5-1	TRBJ2-3
CSARDSERGETQYF	TRBV20-1	TRBJ2-5
CASSSYPTFSGLSF	TRBV14	TRBJ1-2